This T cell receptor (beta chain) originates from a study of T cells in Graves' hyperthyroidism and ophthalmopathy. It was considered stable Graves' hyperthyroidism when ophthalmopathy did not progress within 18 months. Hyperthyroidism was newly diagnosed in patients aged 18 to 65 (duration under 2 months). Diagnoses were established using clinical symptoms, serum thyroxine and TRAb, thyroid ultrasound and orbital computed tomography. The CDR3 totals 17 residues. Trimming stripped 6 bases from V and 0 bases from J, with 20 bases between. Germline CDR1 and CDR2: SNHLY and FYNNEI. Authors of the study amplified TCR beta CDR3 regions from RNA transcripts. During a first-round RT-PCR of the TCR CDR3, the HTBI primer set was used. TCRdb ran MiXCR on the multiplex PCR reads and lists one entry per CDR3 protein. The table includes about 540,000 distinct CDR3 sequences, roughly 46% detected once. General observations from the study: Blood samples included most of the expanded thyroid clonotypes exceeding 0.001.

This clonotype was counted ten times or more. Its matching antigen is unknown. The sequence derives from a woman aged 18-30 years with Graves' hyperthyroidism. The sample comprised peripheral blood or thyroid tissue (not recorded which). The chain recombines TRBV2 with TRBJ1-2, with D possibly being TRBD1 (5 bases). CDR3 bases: TGTGCCAGCAGGAAGACAGAAGATCAGTTTGCTAACTATGGCTACACCTTC. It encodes CASRKTEDQFANYGYTF.